The clone carrying this T cell receptor (beta chain) occurred once. No antigen is known for it. V was shortened by 4 bases and J by 5 bases, with 19 bases between the two germline ends. The CDR3 is 16 residues long. Germline V gene data show CDR1 as SGHNT and CDR2 as YENEEA. The data originate from a study of beta chain features in type 1 diabetes. Reverse transcription of all isolated RNA meant that expressed TCRB transcripts were sequenced. Only in-frame clones appear in the TCRdb table, and some are missing; sequencing was by immunoSEQ multiplex PCR. The sample contains about 400,000 clones, 10% to 15% of which appear only once. Isolation of CD4+ naive, central memory, regulatory and stem cell-like memory cells was achieved by sorting via CD45RO/CCR7/CD25/CD127/CD95/CD27. Once sorted, every population was more than 98% pure. Study-wide results and caveats: Type 1 diabetes patients had fewer VDJ junction insertions and more deletions. Type 1 diabetes patients had TCRB CDR3s that were shorter (moderately but significantly so) in all four CD4+ subsets.

This clonotype was sampled from a young woman with type 1 diabetes. Specimen: naive CD4+ T cells from blood. The V gene is TRBV11-3, the J gene TRBJ2-3; D gene ambiguous. DNA of the CDR3: TGTGCCAGCAGCTCCAACTTCCGCCCTATTGGAGATACGCAGTATTTT. This translates into CASSSNFRPIGDTQYF.